This record looks at one T cell receptor (beta chain) sequence and its context. The entry originates in a study of radiotherapy plus CTLA-4 blockade in lung cancer. Looking at the study overall: Roughly 17% of patients responded objectively, and around 31% achieved disease control.

The V gene's germline CDR1 is SGHRS and CDR2 YFSETQ. Trimming pared 0 bases from V and 8 bases from J, leaving 11 bases between. This CDR3 region has 14 residues. Produced via immunoSEQ multiplex PCR; TCRdb's table is partial and in-frame only. The data contain under 110,000 clones, more than 75% of them singletons. The chain recombines TRBV5-1 with TRBJ1-4; D is uncertain. The sample was peripheral blood, taken from a patient treated with radiotherapy plus ipilimumab. This receptor was identified in a human donor with non-small cell lung cancer that progressed on radiotherapy plus ipilimumab. Some clones in this sample may be carry-over from other donors' samples. The CDR3 bases are TGCGCCAGCAGCTTGGGCAGTTCTGGGGAAAAACTGTTTTTT. This translates into CASSLGSSGEKLFF.